The present entry profiles one T cell receptor (beta chain) with its context. The sample belongs to a study of blood T cell repertoires in COVID-19. In germline, CDR1 is SNHLY, CDR2 FYNNEI. This CDR3 region has 14 residues. Trimming took 4 bases from V and 3 from J, leaving 10 bases between them. Libraries were prepared by immunoSEQ multiplex PCR; TCRdb keeps only in-frame clonotypes and omits some of them. The table records under 70,000 clones, over 75% of them present only once. The receptor was isolated from a woman between 18 and 30 years old with acute or convalescent COVID-19. Specimen: peripheral blood. V gene TRBV2 combines with J gene TRBJ2-1; D unresolved. DNA for the CDR3: TGTGCCAGCAGTGGGCGGCTATTCTACAATGAGCAGTTCTTC. This encodes CASSGRLFYNEQFF.